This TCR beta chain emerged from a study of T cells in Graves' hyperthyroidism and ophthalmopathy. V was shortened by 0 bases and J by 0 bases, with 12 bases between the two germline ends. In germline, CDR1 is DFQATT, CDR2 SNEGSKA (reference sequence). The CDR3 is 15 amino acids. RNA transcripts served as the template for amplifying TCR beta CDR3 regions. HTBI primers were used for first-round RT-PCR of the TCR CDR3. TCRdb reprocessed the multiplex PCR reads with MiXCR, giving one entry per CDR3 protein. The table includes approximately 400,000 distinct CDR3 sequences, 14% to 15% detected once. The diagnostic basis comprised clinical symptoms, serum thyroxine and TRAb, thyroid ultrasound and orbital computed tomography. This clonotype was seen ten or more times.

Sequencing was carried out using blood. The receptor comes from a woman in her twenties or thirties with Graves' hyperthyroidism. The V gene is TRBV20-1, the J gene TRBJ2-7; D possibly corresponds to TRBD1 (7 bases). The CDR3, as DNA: TGCAGTGCTAGAGATTACAGGGGACTCTCCTACGAGCAGTACTTC. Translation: CSARDYRGLSYEQYF.